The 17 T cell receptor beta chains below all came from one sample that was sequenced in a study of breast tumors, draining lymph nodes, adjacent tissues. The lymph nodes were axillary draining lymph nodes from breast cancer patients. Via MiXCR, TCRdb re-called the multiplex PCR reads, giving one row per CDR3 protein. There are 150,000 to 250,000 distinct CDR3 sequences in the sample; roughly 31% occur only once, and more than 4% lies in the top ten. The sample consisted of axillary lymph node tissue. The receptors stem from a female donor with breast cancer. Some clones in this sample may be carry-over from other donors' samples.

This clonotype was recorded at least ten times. CDR3 bases: TGTGCCAGCAGTCCTGCCGGGACTAGGGTACAAGAGACCCAGTACTTC. It yields the protein CASSPAGTRVQETQYF. This sequence joins TRBV12-3 or TRBV12-4 and TRBJ2-5; the match to TRBD2 covers 8 bases. J was trimmed by 2 bases and V by 5 bases; bases with no gene match: 10. CDR3 length equals 16 residues.

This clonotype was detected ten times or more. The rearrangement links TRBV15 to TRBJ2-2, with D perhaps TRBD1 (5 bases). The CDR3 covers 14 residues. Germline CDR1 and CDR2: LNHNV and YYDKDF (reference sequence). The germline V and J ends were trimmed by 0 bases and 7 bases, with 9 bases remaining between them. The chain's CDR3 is CATSRDLDSGELFF. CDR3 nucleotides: TGTGCCACCAGCAGAGATCTCGACAGCGGGGAGCTGTTTTTT. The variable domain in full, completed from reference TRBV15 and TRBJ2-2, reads DAMVIQNPRYQVTQFGKPVTLSCSQTLNHNVMYWYQQKSSQAPKLLFHYYDKDFNNEADTPDNFQSRRPNTSFCFLDIRSPGLGDTAMYLCATSRDLDSGELFFGEGSRLTVL.

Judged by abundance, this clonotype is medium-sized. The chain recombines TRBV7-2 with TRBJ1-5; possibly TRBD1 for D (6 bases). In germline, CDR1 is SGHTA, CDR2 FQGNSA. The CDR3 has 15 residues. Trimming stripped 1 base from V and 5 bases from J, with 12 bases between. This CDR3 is CASSLDAGGHQPQHF. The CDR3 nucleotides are TGTGCCAGCAGCTTAGATGCGGGGGGCCATCAGCCCCAGCATTTT.

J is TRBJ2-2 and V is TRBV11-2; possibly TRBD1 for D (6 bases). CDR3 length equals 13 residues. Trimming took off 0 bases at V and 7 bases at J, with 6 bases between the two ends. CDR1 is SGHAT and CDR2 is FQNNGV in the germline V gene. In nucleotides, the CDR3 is TGTGCCAGCAGCTTAGAGACAGGCGGGGAGCTGTTTTTT. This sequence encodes CASSLETGGELFF.

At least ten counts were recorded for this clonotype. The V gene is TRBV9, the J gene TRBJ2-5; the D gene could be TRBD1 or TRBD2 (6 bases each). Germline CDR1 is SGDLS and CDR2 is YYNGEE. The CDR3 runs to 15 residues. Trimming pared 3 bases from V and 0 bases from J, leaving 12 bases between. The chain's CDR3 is CASSAGGQYQETQYF. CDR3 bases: TGTGCCAGCAGCGCCGGGGGCCAGTACCAAGAGACCCAGTACTTC.

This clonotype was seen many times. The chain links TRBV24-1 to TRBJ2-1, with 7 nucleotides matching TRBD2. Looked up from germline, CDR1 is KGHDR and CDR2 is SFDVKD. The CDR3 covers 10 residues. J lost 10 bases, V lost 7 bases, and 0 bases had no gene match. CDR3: CATRGGEQFF. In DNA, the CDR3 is TGTGCCACCAGGGGGGGGGAGCAGTTCTTC.

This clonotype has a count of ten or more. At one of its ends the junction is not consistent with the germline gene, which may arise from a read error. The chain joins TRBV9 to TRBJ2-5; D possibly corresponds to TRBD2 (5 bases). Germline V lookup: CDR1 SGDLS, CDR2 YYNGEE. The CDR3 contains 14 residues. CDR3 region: CASSSASLQETQSF. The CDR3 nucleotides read TGTGCCAGCAGCTCGGCTAGCCTCCAAGAGACCCAGTCCTTC.

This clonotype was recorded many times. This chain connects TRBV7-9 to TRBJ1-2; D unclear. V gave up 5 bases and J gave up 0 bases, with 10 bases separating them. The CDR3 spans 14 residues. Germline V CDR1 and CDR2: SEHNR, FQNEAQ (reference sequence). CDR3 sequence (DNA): TGTGCCAGCAGCAATGGGCCAGCTAACTATGGCTACACCTTC. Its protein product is CASSNGPANYGYTF.

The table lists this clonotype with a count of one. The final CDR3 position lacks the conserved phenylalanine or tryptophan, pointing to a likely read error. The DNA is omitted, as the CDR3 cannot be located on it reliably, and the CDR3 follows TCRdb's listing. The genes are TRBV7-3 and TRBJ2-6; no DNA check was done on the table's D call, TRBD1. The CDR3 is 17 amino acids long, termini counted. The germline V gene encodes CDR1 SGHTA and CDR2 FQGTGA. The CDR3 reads CASSLNPQGTGANVLIL.

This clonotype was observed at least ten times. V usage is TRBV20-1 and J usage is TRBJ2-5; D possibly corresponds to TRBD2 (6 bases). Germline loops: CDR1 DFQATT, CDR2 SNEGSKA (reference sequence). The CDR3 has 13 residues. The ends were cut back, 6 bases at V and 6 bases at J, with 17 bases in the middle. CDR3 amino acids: CSASTSSLKTQYF. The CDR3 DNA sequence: TGCAGTGCGTCGACTAGTTCACTTAAGACCCAGTACTTC.

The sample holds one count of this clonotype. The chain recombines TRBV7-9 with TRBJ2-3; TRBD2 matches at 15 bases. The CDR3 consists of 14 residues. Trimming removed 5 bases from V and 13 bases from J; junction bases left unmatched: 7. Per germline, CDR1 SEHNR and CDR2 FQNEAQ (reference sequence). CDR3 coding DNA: TGTGCCAGCAGCACGACCGGGACTAGCGGGAGGAAGTATTTT. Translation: CASSTTGTSGRKYF.

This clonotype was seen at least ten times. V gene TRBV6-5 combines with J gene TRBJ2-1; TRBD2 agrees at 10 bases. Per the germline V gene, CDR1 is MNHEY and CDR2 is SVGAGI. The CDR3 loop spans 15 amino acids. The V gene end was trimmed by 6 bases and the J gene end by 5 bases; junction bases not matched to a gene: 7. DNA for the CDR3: TGTGCCAGCAGATTAACCGGACTAGCGGACAATGAGCAGTTCTTC. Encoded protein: CASRLTGLADNEQFF.

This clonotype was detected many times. CDR3 nucleotide sequence: TGTGCCAGCAGCAACCACCGGGGGGGGTCAACTAATGAAAAACTGTTTTTT. This codes for CASSNHRGGSTNEKLFF. This chain connects TRBV5-8 to TRBJ1-4, with a possible D match to TRBD1 (5 bases). The CDR3 is made up of 17 amino acids. Germline V gives CDR1 SGHTS, CDR2 YDEGEE. V shed 4 bases and J shed 0 bases, with 16 bases lying between them.

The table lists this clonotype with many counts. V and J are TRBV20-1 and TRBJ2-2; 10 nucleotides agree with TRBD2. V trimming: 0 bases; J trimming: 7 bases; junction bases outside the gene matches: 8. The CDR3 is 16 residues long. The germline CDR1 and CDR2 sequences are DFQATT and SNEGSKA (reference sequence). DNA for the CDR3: TGCAGTGCTAGAGATGAGCGGGGGGGCCTAGACGGGGAGCTGTTTTTT. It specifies CSARDERGGLDGELFF.

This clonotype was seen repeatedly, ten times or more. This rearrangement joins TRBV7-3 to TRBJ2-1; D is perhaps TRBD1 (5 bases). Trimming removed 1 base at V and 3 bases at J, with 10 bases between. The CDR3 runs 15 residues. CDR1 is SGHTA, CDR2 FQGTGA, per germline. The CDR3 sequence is CASSLRAGYYNEQFF. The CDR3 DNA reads TGTGCCAGCAGCTTAAGAGCAGGGTACTACAATGAGCAGTTCTTC.

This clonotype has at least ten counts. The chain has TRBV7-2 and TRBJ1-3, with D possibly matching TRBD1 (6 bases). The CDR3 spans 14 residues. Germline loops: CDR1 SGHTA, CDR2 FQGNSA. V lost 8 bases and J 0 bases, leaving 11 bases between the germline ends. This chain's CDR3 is CASGRGFSGNTIYF. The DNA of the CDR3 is TGTGCCAGCGGCAGGGGTTTCTCTGGAAACACCATATATTTT.

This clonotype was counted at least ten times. Written as DNA, the CDR3 is TGTGCCACCTCCGGGACTAGCACAGATACGCAGTATTTT. It encodes CATSGTSTDTQYF. V gene TRBV10-3 combines with J gene TRBJ2-3, with D possibly TRBD2 on 6 matching bases. V gave up 10 bases and J gave up 0 bases, with 11 bases separating them. This CDR3 is built from 13 residues. Germline V gene lookup returns CDR1 ENHRY and CDR2 SYGVKD.